This TCR gamma chain was identified in a study of γδ T cells in repeated Plasmodium falciparum infection. Whole-study findings and limits: Waves of new clonotype selection appeared after repeated controlled infections in Vdelta2-negative, largely Vdelta1+, gammadelta T cells. Vgamma9/Vdelta2+ repertoires stayed stably polyclonal over time and infection.

In the case of this clone: The antigen is undetermined. TCRdb shows a much larger clone's protein in place of this DNA's translation, and the two differ at residue 11, likely through a read error; the protein shown is translated from the DNA.

The germline gives CDR1 EGSTGY, CDR2 YDSYTSSV. The CDR3 is 14 amino acids. Vgamma9/Vdelta2+ and Vdelta2-negative gammadelta T cells were flow-sorted from PBMC for bulk sequencing. TCRdb reapplied CATT to the multiplex PCR reads. This table holds tens of thousands of gamma-chain clones, over 2.5% found once. The source is a pool of human donors (malaria-infected and uninfected, not separated). The sequencing sample was made of gamma-delta T cells from blood. The V and J genes are TRGV4 and TRGJ1 or TRGJ2. TCRdb leaves out the J gene; it was filled in here by matching the DNA to germline. The CDR3 sequence: CATWDGLDYYEKLF. The CDR3 coding sequence is TGTGCCACCTGGGATGGTCTGGATTATTATGAGAAACTCTTT.